Listed here are 5 T cell receptor beta chains from one sample, sequenced in a study of cytomegalovirus exposure and HLA in healthy donors. The PCR made use of 60 Vbeta and 13 Jbeta primers. The method was immunoSEQ multiplex PCR; TCRdb's version includes in-frame clones alone and lacks a portion of them. The sample includes about 160,000 clones, roughly 85% of them seen just once. Source material: PBMCs. Receptors were obtained from a woman between 45 and 65 years old in good health and CMV-seronegative.

The chain combines TRBV2 with TRBJ2-5; no reliable D call. The last part of the DNA fits TRBJ2-7 better; the J call may be wrong. CDR1 is SNHLY, CDR2 FYNNEI, per germline. The CDR3 is 12 residues long. The CDR3 DNA reads TGTGCCAGCAGTGGCCACTCCTACGAGCAGTACTTC. Translated: CASSGHSYEQYF.

This clone came up a few times. The rearrangement links TRBV10-3 to TRBJ1-1, with D possibly matching TRBD1 (6 bases). In germline, CDR1 is ENHRY, CDR2 SYGVKD. CDR3 size: 14 residues. Between the trimmed V and J ends, which lost 0 bases and 6 bases, there was a span of 11 bases. The CDR3 region has the DNA TGTGCCATCAGTGAGTCCGGGACAATCCCTGAAGCTTTCTTT. Protein: CAISESGTIPEAFF.

This clone has a single count. This rearrangement joins TRBV5-4 to TRBJ2-5; 10 bases align to TRBD2. V shed 1 base and J 5 bases; nucleotides not matched to a gene: 17. The CDR3 extends over 19 amino acids. CDR1 is SGHNT and CDR2 is YYREEE in the germline V gene (reference sequence). CDR3 nucleotides: TGTGCCAGCAGCTTGCGGGTGGGGGCTAGCGGGAGTTGGGGGGAGACCCAGTACTTC. Its protein is CASSLRVGASGSWGETQYF. The full variable domain, with the rest looked up from reference TRBV5-4 and TRBJ2-5, is ETGVTQSPTHLIKTRGQQVTLRCSSQSGHNTVSWYQQALGQGPQFIFQYYREEENGRGNFPPRFSGLQFPNYSSELNVNALELDDSALYLCASSLRVGASGSWGETQYFGPGTRLLVL.

This clone was seen a handful of times. The J gene is TRBJ2-5, the V gene TRBV19; 9 nucleotides match TRBD2. J lost 2 bases, V lost 3 bases, and 4 bases had no gene match. The CDR3 is 15 amino acids. Germline values: CDR1 LNHDA, CDR2 SQIVND (reference sequence). CDR3 in amino acids: CASSMVLAGQETQYF. The CDR3 bases are TGTGCCAGTAGTATGGTGCTAGCGGGACAAGAGACCCAGTACTTC.

The chain couples TRBV28 to TRBJ1-5; maybe TRBD1 (6 bases). Germline CDR1 and CDR2: MDHEN and SYDVKM. This CDR3 is 14 amino acids long. The V and J ends lost 9 bases and 0 bases respectively, with 12 bases between them. The CDR3 sequence is CASHRDTSNQPQHF. CDR3 bases: TGTGCCAGTCATCGGGACACTAGCAATCAGCCCCAGCATTTT.